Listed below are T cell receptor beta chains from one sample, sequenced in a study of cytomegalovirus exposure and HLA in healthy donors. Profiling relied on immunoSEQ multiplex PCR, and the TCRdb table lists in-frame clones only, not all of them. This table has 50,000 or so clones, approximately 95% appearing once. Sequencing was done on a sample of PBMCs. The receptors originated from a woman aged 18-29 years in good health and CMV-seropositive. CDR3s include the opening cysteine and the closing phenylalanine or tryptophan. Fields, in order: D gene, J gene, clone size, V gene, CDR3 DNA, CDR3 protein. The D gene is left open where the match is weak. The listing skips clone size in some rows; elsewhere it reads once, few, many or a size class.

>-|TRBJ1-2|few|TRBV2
TGTGCCAGCAGTGAGTCAGGGAACTATGGCTACACCTTC
CASSESGNYGYTF
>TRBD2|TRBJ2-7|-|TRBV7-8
TGTGCCAGCAGCTTCCCAAACCGGGAGGGTTGGATACTCTACGAGCAGTACTTC
CASSFPNREGWILYEQYF
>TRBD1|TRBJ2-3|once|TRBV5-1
TGCGCCAGCAGCTTGGGACAGGGGTTCGCAGATACGCAGTATTTT
CASSLGQGFADTQYF
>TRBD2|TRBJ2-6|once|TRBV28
TGTGCCAGCAGTCCTCCAAGGGCGGGAGTGTCGGGGGCCAACGTCCTGACTTTC
CASSPPRAGVSGANVLTF
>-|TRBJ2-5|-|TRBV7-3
TGTGCCAGCAGCTTATTAGGGGGACAAGAGACCCAGTACTTC
CASSLLGGQETQYF
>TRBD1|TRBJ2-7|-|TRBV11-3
TGTGCCAGCAGCGCAGACAGGGACCGTTTCTACGAGCAGTACTTC
CASSADRDRFYEQYF
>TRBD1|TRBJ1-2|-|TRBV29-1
TGCAGCGTCGATCTAGGGACAGGAGCTAACTATGGCTACACCTTC
CSVDLGTGANYGYTF
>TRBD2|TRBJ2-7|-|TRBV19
TGTGCCAGTAGTAGCGGGAGGGCCCTGGAGCAGTACTTC
CASSSGRALEQYF
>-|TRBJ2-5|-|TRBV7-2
TGTGCCAGCAGCTTCGACAGGTACCAAGAGACCCAGTACTTC
CASSFDRYQETQYF
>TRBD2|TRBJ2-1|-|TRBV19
TGTGCCAGTAGTACACCCCGCGGGTTAGCGGGAGCCAATGAGCAGTTCTTC
CASSTPRGLAGANEQFF